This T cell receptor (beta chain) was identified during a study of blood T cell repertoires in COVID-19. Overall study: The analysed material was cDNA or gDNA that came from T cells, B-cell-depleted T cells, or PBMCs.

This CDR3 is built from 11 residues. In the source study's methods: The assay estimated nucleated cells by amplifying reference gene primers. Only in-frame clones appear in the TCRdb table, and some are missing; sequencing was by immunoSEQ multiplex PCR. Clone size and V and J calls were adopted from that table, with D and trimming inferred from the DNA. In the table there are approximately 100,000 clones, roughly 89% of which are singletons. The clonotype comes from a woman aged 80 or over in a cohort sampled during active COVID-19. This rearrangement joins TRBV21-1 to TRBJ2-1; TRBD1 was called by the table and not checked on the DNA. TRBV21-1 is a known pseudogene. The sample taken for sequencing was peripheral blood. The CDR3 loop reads CASSKTTEQFF. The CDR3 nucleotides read TGTGCCAGCAGCAAGACAACAGAGCAGTTCTTC.